This T cell receptor (beta chain) was profiled in a study of T-cell memory formation after mild COVID-19. In its sample, this clonotype was seen a few times. From the 5' RACE reads, TCRdb called clonotypes with MiXCR, one entry per CDR3 protein. Seen here are 250,000 or so distinct CDR3 sequences, roughly 18% observed once, and the top ten hold roughly 24%. The sequence came from a man between 18 and 29 years old who had mild COVID-19 (a few samples of this study predate the infection). Cell type and time point are not known. The sequencing sample was made of PBMCs or a T cell subset sorted from them (not recorded which).

The CDR3 DNA reads TGCGCCAGCAGCCAAGGCCGGACGGTACTTACCTCTGGAAACACCATATATTTT. Its protein product is CASSQGRTVLTSGNTIYF. This chain connects TRBV4-1 to TRBJ1-3, with D hard to call. CDR3 length: 18 residues. The germline V and J ends were trimmed by 1 base and 0 bases, with 16 bases remaining between them. Per germline, CDR1 MGHRA and CDR2 YSYEKL.